This TCR beta chain was recorded in a study of blood T cell repertoires in COVID-19. Trimming took off 3 bases at V and 2 bases at J, with 3 bases between the two ends. This CDR3 is built from 12 residues. Germline CDR1 and CDR2: KGHSH and LQKENI. Here immunoSEQ multiplex PCR was the method, and the copy in TCRdb shows in-frame clones only, minus some. The table lists tens of thousands of clones, about 85% of them singletons. The rearrangement uses TRBV18 and TRBJ2-3; D gene unclear. The sequence was collected from a man older than 75 with acute or convalescent COVID-19. Input material: peripheral blood. CDR3 region: CASSPVTDTQYF. The DNA of the CDR3 is TGTGCCAGCTCACCCGTCACAGATACGCAGTATTTT.